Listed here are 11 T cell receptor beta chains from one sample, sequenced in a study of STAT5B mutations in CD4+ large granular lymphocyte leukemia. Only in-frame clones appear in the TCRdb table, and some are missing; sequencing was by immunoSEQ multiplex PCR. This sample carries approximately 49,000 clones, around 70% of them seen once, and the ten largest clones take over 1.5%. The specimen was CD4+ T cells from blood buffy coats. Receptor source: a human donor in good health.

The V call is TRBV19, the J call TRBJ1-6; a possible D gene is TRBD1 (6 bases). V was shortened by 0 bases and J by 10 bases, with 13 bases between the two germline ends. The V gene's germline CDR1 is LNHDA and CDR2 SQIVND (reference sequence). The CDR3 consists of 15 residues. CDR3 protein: CASSIDDVGGSPLHF. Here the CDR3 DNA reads TGTGCCAGTAGTATAGATGATGTGGGGGGCTCACCCCTCCACTTT. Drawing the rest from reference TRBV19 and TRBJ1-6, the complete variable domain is DGGITQSPKYLFRKEGQNVTLSCEQNLNHDAMYWYRQDPGQGLRLIYYSQIVNDFQKGDIAEGYSVSREKKESFPLTVTSAQKNPTAFYLCASSIDDVGGSPLHFGNGTRLTVT.

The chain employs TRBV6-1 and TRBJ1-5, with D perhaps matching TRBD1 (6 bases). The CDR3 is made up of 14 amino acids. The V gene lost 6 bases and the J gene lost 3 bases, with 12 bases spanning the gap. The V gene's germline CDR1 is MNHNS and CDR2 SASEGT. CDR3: CASRETGPNQPQHF. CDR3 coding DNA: TGTGCCAGCAGGGAAACAGGGCCCAATCAGCCCCAGCATTTT.

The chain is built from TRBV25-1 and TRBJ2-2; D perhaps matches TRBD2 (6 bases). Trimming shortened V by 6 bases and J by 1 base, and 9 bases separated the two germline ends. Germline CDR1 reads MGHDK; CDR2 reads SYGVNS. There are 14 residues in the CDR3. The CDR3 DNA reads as TGTGCCAGCAGAGGTAGCGGGAACACCGGGGAGCTGTTTTTT. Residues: CASRGSGNTGELFF.

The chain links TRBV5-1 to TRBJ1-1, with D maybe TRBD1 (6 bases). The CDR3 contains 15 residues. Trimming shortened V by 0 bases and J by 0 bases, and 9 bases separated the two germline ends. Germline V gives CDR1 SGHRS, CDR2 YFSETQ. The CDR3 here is CASSLETGLNTEAFF. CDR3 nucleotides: TGCGCCAGCAGCTTGGAGACAGGTTTGAACACTGAAGCTTTCTTT.

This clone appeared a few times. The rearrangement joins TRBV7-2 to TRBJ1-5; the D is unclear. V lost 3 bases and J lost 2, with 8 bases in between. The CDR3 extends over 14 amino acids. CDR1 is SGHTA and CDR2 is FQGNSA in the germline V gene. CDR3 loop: CASSFTGGNQPQHF. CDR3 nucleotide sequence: TGTGCCAGCAGCTTTACCGGGGGCAATCAGCCCCAGCATTTT.

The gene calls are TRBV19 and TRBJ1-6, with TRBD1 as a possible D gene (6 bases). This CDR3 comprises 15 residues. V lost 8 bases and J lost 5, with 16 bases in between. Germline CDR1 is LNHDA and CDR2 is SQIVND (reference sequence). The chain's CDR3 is CASGRKAGDNSPLHF. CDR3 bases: TGTGCCAGTGGGCGAAAGGCAGGGGATAATTCACCCCTCCACTTT.

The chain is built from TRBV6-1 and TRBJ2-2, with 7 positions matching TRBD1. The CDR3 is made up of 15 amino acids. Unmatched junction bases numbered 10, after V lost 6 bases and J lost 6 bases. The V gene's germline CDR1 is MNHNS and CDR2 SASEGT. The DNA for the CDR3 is TGTGCCAGCAGCAGAGGGGGCGAAGGCCCCGGGGAGCTGTTTTTT. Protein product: CASSRGGEGPGELFF.

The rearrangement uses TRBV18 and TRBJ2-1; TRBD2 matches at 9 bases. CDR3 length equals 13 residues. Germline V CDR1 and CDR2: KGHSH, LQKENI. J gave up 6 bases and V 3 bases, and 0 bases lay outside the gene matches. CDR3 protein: CASSPGLANEQFF. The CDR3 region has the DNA TGTGCCAGCTCACCGGGACTAGCCAATGAGCAGTTCTTC. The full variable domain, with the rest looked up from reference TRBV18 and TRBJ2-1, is NAGVMQNPRHLVRRRGQEARLRCSPMKGHSHVYWYRQLPEEGLKFMVYLQKENIIDESGMPKERFSAEFPKEGPSILRIQQVVRGDSAAYFCASSPGLANEQFFGPGTRLTVL.

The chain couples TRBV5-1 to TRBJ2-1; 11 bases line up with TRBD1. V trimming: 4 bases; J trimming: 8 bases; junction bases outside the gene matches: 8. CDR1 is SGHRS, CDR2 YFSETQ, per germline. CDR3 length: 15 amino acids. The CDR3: CASSPGQGAADEQFF. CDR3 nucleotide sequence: TGCGCCAGCAGCCCAGGACAGGGGGCGGCCGATGAGCAGTTCTTC.

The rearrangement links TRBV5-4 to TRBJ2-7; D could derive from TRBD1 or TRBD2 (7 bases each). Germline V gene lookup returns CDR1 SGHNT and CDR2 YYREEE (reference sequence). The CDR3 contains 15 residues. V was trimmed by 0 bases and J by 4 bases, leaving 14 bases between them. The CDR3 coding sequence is TGTGCCAGCAGCTTGGGCGGGGGACAGCTTTACGAGCAGTACTTC. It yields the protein CASSLGGGQLYEQYF.

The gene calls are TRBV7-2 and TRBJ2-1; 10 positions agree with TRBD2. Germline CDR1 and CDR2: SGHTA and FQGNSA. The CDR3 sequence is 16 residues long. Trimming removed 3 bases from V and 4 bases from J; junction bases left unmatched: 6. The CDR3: CASSLVAGGKYNEQFF. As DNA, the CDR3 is TGTGCCAGCAGCTTGGTAGCGGGAGGAAAATACAATGAGCAGTTCTTC.